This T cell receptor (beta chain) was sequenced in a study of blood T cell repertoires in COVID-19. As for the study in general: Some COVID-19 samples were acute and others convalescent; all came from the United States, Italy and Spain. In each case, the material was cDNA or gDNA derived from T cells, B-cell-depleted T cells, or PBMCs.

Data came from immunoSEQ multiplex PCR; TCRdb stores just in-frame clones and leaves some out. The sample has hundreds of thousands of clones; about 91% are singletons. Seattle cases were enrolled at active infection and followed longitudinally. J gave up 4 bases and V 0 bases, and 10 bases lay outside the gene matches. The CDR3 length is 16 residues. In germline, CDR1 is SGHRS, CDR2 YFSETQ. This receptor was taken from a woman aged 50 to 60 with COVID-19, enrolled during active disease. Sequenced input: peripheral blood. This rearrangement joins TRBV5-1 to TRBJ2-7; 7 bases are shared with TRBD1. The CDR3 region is CASSLARDRGFYEQYF. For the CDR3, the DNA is TGCGCCAGCAGCTTGGCCCGGGACAGAGGATTTTACGAGCAGTACTTC. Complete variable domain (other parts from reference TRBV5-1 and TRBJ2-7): KAGVTQTPRYLIKTRGQQVTLSCSPISGHRSVSWYQQTPGQGLQFLFEYFSETQRNKGNFPGRFSGRQFSNSRSEMNVSTLELGDSALYLCASSLARDRGFYEQYFGPGTRLTVT.